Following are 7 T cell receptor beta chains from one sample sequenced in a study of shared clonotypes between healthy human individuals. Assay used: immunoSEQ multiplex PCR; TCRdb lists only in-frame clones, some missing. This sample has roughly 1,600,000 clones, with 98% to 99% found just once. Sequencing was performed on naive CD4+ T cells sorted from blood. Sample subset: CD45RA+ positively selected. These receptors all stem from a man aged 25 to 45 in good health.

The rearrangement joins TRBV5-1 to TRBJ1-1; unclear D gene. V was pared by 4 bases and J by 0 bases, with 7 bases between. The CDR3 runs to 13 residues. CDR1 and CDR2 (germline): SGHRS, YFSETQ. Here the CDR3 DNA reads TGCGCCAGCAGCGATCAGTTGAACACTGAAGCTTTCTTT. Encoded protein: CASSDQLNTEAFF.

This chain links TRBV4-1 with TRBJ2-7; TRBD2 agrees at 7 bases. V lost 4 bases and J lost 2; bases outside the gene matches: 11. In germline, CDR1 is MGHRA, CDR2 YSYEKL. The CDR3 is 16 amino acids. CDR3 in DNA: TGCGCCAGCAGCCCCGCCAGTCCAGCGGGACCCTACGAGCAGTACTTC. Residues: CASSPASPAGPYEQYF.

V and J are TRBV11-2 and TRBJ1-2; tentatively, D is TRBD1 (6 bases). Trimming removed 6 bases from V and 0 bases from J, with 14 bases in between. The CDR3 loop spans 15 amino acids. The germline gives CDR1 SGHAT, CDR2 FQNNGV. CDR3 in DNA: TGTGCCAGCAGAAGAGGACGGACAGCTAACTATGGCTACACCTTC. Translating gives CASRRGRTANYGYTF.

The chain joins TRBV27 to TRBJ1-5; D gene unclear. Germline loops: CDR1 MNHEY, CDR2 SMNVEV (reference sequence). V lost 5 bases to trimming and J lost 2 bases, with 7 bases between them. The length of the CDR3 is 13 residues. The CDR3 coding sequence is TGTGCCAGCAGTCGAGGAGGCAATCAGCCCCAGCATTTT. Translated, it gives CASSRGGNQPQHF.

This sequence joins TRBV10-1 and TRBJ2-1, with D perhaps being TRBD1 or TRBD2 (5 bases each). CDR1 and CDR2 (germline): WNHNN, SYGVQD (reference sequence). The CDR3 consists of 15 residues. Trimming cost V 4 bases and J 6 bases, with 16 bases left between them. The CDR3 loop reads CASSGKPGTGNEQFF. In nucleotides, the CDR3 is TGCGCCAGCAGTGGGAAGCCCGGGACGGGCAATGAGCAGTTCTTC.

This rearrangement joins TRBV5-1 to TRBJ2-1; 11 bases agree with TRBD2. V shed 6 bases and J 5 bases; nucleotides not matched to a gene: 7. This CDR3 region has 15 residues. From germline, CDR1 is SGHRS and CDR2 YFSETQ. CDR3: CASTLTSGVNNEQFF. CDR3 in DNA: TGCGCCAGCACTTTGACTAGCGGGGTGAACAATGAGCAGTTCTTC.

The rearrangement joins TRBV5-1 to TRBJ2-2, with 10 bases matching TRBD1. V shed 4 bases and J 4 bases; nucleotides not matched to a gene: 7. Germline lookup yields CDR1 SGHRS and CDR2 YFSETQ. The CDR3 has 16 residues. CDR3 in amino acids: CASSIRDRGPTGELFF. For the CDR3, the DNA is TGCGCCAGCAGCATCCGGGACAGGGGTCCCACCGGGGAGCTGTTTTTT.